This T cell receptor (beta chain) emerged from a study of cytomegalovirus exposure and HLA in healthy donors (dated by TCRdb to the late 2010s). Regarding the complete study: An earlier analysis of approximately 550 of the donors reported 276 Gb of sequence data and 100 million to 140 million unique TCR beta sequences from 150 million to 200 million T cells. An early release covering 500 to 750 HLA-typed donors comprised 250 to 350 gigabases of sequencing data and tens of millions of unique TCR sequences. Of the approximately 400 genotyped donors, roughly 80% fell in the genetic ancestry cluster associated with self-reported Caucasian donors. The aim of the study was to test whether cataloging public T cell receptors could identify signatures of past pathogen exposure. Using immunosequencing, the study profiled T cell repertoires from fewer than 700 subjects and related those repertoires to cytomegalovirus serostatus. Besides the first cohort of about 730 subjects, a separate validation cohort made up of 120 different subjects was used. The study combined high-throughput TCR immunosequencing, statistical association of individual TCRs with disease status, and machine learning to predict cytomegalovirus infection status. To study patterns of TCR occurrence, a later analysis re-analyzed previously published TCR beta repertoires from around 700 donors and added high-resolution HLA genotyping. Rather than drawing on any new phenotypic data, the later analysis identified candidate immune exposures from TCR beta sequences and the way those sequences occurred across donors. An earlier analysis of around 580 of the donors used high-throughput TCR beta sequencing to judge whether each TCR beta V gene segment behaved as functional or pseudogenic. Donor age, sex, ethnicity and CMV serostatus were collected together with the repertoire data. A later genetic analysis used genome-wide SNP genotypes for about 60% of the 666 donors, treating that subset as a discovery cohort. All discovery cohort repertoires had been generated using a single sequencing platform. Class I and class II HLA loci were covered by the typing at four-digit resolution. The number of typed donors differed by locus: about 620-630 for A, B, C, DRB1 and DQB1; 522 for DQA1; 606 for DPA1; and some 470 for DPB1. Five DR-DQ haplotypes were handled as single units for association and clustering because linkage in the cohort was strong. Across 300 to 500 genotyped donors of the cohort, an average of roughly 200,000 unique TCR beta nucleotide sequences per donor were sequenced, and 15% to 20% of those sequences were non-productive. General study outcomes and caveats: In vitro tests confirmed that a few of the cytomegalovirus-associated TCR beta chains recognize cytomegalovirus antigens. When HLA alleles, especially DR and DQ, strongly co-occurred, attributing TCR associations to individual alleles was difficult. A later analysis associated around 16,000 TCR beta sequences with specific HLA alleles at a false discovery rate of 0.05. In a later analysis, several top co-occurrence clusters were reported to appear linked to parvovirus B19, influenza, CMV and Epstein-Barr virus. A total of roughly 160 TCR beta chains were listed by the study as associated with cytomegalovirus. According to a later genetic analysis, donors in an Asian-associated ancestry cluster had fewer N-insertions in productive TCRs than the approximately 650-donor mean. Because some donors lacked HLA typing at each locus, the association tests relied only on the typed subset. In an earlier analysis of approximately 590 of the donors, most TCR beta V segments appeared in productive rearrangements about 90% or about 30% of the time, broadly matching IMGT annotations. CMV serostatus was the only immune exposure information available for the cohort. Sequencing depth was assumed to be roughly uniform across donors in the presence/absence analyses, though that assumption may not hold. Linkage disequilibrium might explain the correlated functional status among segregating V segments, but an unknown experimental factor could not be ruled out. Most CMV-associated TCR beta chains appeared to be HLA-restricted in a later analysis, and the HLA associations seemed to be driven largely by CMV exposure. According to a later analysis, TCR association rates differed among HLA loci, with DRB1 alleles showing the most associated TCRs and HLA-C alleles showing the fewest. Only TCR beta chains were sequenced in this cohort, and the absence of alpha or paired-chain data limited detectable features. The authors suggested that the approach could potentially be generalized to other disease states and immunological phenotypes. The sequencing pipeline was judged likely to have produced a cluster of highly shared sequence variants as a technical artifact. While some public TCRs were present in many individuals, most TCR sequences turned up only very rarely across donors. A further reported finding was that TCR beta sequences accurately predicted the HLA-A and HLA-B alleles for most subjects in the first cohort. A later genetic analysis associated a missense DCLRE1C variant with V-gene and J-gene trimming of TCR beta chains, and an independent cohort replicated the association. Cytomegalovirus status was reported to be diagnosed by the classifier with high specificity and sensitivity in both the original and validation cohorts. In a later analysis, HLA-associated TCR beta chains showed more clonal expansion and lower generation probabilities than non-associated chains that were equally common. Because the 87-base-pair reads could not distinguish some IMGT-functional V segments, including TRBV6-2 and TRBV6-3, those segments were excluded. Because counts were too low, roughly 17 rarely observed V segments, including chromosome 9 orphons, were left out of the earlier analysis of 587 of the donors.

The CDR3 starts with the cysteine, ends with the phenylalanine, and has 17 residues. The entry retains the CDR3 DNA only, 51 bases that are in frame from base 1. After removal of 3 bases from V and 0 bases from J, the junction retains 3 bases not matched to a gene. The germline V gene sets CDR1 to MDHEN and CDR2 to SYDVKM. In total, 666 healthy bone marrow donors made up the cohort. Cohort members were all nominally healthy when sampled, although unrecorded immune exposures were likely present. The donor was CMV seropositive and belonged to the group of 250 to 300 seropositive cohort members. A peripheral blood sample was collected from each donor, and TCR beta sequencing was performed on peripheral blood mononuclear cells. Genomic DNA extraction from the blood cell samples was performed with the Qiagen DNeasy Blood Extraction Kit. Receptor libraries were prepared by the immunoSEQ multiplex PCR assay. For the multiplex PCR, a mixture combining 60 forward primers for TCR Vbeta segments and 13 reverse primers for TCR Jbeta segments was used. The CDR3 region of rearranged TCR beta genes was amplified from genomic DNA with a multiplex PCR assay. On the Illumina HiSeq System, the amplified TCR beta libraries were sequenced as 87-base-pair reads. The study's own analysis went as follows. A later analysis counted about 82 million unique TCR beta chains across the 550 to 750 repertoires, and 9 million to 14 million of these chains were shared by at least two donors. Raw reads were error-corrected and collapsed into unique sequences by a nearest-neighbor algorithm in which closely related sequences were merged to remove PCR and sequencing errors. Alignment of CDR3 sequences to IMGT reference sequences was used to assign V, D and J gene segments. Each retained sequence needed at least a six-nucleotide match to both a V gene segment and a J gene segment. A rearrangement was called productive if the CDR3 had no stop codons and remained in frame with V and J, and every other rearrangement was called non-productive. Following IMGT convention, CDR3 was defined as the stretch from the second conserved V-encoded cysteine up to the conserved J-encoded phenylalanine. Sequences without an unambiguous match to a single V gene segment were excluded from the earlier analysis of approximately 600 of the donors. An earlier analysis of 450 to 650 of the donors called V segments functional above 56.7% productive rearrangements and segregating when the between-donor standard deviation exceeded 5%. To diagnose cytomegalovirus status from the catalog of TCR beta chain sequences, a statistical classification framework was built. A later analysis assigned V and J genes by comparing TCR nucleotide sequences with IMGT/GENE-DB human TR gene sequences. In a later analysis, CDR3 sequences and most-parsimonious VDJ recombination scenarios were assigned using the TCRdist pipeline. In a later analysis, each TCR beta chain was defined by its CDR3 amino acid sequence together with its V-gene family, and reads lacking a unique V-gene family were excluded. To address suspected cross-contamination and a sequencing artifact, a later analysis removed some 620 highly shared, low-generation-probability nucleotide sequences. For each public chain, a later analysis derived a clonal expansion index from normalized ranks of inferred template counts within each repertoire. In a later analysis, generation probabilities were computed with a VDJ recombination model fitted to out-of-frame rearrangements, and the resulting probabilities were checked against IGoR. In a later analysis, TCR-TCR, TCR-HLA and TCR-CMV co-occurrence was scored with hypergeometric tests, and a repertoire-size bias correction was applied to TCR pairs. To estimate false discovery rates, a later analysis permuted the HLA or CMV assignments 20 times. In a later analysis, co-occurring TCRs were grouped using DBSCAN, and TCRdist sequence similarity was added for clustering within HLA-allele-positive subsets. Repertoires with fewer than 30,000 or more than 120,000 public chains were left out of co-occurrence clustering, as were five repertoires with anomalous nucleotide sharing. TCRdb provides this immuneACCESS table in a form limited to in-frame rearrangements. Some clones are lacking; in checked studies, under half of them reflect an unresolved V gene, and why the rest are absent is not known. For V, J and clone size, that table is used; D and trimming come from the DNA. The sample table records roughly 98,000 clones; under 85% of these occur just once. The top ten constitute 11% to 15% of the sample.

Regarding this clone: Its binding antigen is unknown. The record has no base qualities; no much larger clone is one base away.

This TCR derives from a woman in her 70s in good health and CMV-seropositive. The specimen was PBMCs. The V and J genes are TRBV28 and TRBJ2-1, with 12 bases aligning to TRBD2. The CDR3 here reads CASSFTSGRSSYNEQFF. The nucleotide sequence reads TGTGCCAGCAGTTTTACTAGCGGGAGGAGCTCCTACAATGAGCAGTTCTTC.